This TCR beta chain was identified in a study of cytomegalovirus exposure and HLA in healthy donors. In the study overall: Assignment to the Caucasian-associated ancestry cluster applied to approximately 80% of the approximately 420 genotyped donors. Study results and caveats: A further, later analysis showed that HLA-associated TCR beta chains (compared with equally common others) were more clonally expanded.

This clone was recorded only once. Its antigen is currently unknown. CDR3 length equals 17 residues. The germline V gene has CDR1 LNHDA and CDR2 SQIVND (reference sequence). The V gene lost 7 bases and the J gene lost 4 bases, with 25 bases spanning the gap. Healthy bone marrow donors supplied every sample. Vbeta (60) and Jbeta (13) primers were used in the PCR. Data came from immunoSEQ multiplex PCR; TCRdb stores just in-frame clones and leaves some out. This sample has 200,000 or so clones, with 70% to 90% found just once. The TCR comes from a human donor in good health. The sequenced sample consisted of PBMCs. The gene calls are TRBV19 and TRBJ1-2; maybe TRBD1 (6 bases). The chain's CDR3 is CASTTTGTTGEGYGYTF. CDR3 sequence (DNA): TGTGCCAGTACCACAACGGGGACAACGGGTGAAGGCTATGGCTACACCTTC.